The rows below give T cell receptor beta chains drawn from one sample of a study of CD8 T cells in Susac syndrome. TCRdb re-called the immunoSEQ multiplex PCR reads with MiXCR, one entry per CDR3 protein. The sample has more than 85,000 distinct CDR3 sequences, roughly 95% seen once; the top ten hold roughly 0.099%. Sequences were obtained from CD4+ T cells from PBMCs. Receptors were obtained from a human donor in good health. The CDR3 runs from the conserved cysteine through the conserved F or W. The D gene is left open where the match is weak. Clone size appears in some rows only: once, few, many, or a class for an expanded clone.

>TRBD1|NA|TRBV30|TRBJ1-4
TGTGCCTGGAGAACAGGGGGTACTAATGAAAAACTGTTTTTT
CAWRTGGTNEKLFF
>NA|once|TRBV2|TRBJ2-1
TGTGCCAGCAGTGAAGAAGGGCGGGGACCCTACAATGAGCAGTTCTTC
CASSEEGRGPYNEQFF
>TRBD2|NA|TRBV29-1|TRBJ2-7
TGCAGCGTTGGGGGGAGGGAACCACCCTACGAGCAGTACTTC
CSVGGREPPYEQYF
>TRBD2|NA|TRBV2|TRBJ2-3
TGTGCCAGCAGTGATTACGGGACTAGTCATCCGCAGTATTTT
CASSDYGTSHPQYF
>NA|NA|TRBV29-1|TRBJ1-5
TGCAGCGTCCGGGAGCGGTCAATGGCCCGTAAAGATCAGCCCCAGCATTTT
CSVRERSMARKDQPQHF
>NA|NA|TRBV11-2|TRBJ2-5
TGTGCCAGCCGTGAGGCGGGATCCACTGGGGGGACCCAGTACTTC
CASREAGSTGGTQYF
>TRBD1|NA|TRBV25-1|TRBJ1-2
TGTGCCAGCACGACAGGGGTCTATGGCTACACCTTC
CASTTGVYGYTF
>NA|NA|TRBV4-1|TRBJ2-5
TGCGCCAGCAGCAGGGATCCTCGAGAGACCCAGTACTTC
CASSRDPRETQYF
>NA|NA|TRBV6-6|TRBJ1-5
TGTGCCAGCAACAGACAGGTGAATCAGCCCCAGCATTTT
CASNRQVNQPQHF
>TRBD1|NA|TRBV19|TRBJ1-1
TGTGCCAGTAGTACGCGGGACAGGGTCACTGAAGCTTTCTTT
CASSTRDRVTEAFF
>TRBD2|NA|TRBV7-2|TRBJ2-3
TGTGCCAGCCTAGCGGGAGTCACAGATACGCAGTATTTT
CASLAGVTDTQYF
>NA|NA|TRBV24-1|TRBJ1-1
TGTGCCACCAGATCAAACGCCGATGCTGAAGCTTTCTTT
CATRSNADAEAFF
>NA|NA|TRBV20-1|TRBJ2-2
TGCAGTGCTAGAGATGGGCTAACTAACACCGGGGAGCTGTTTTTT
CSARDGLTNTGELFF
>NA|once|TRBV6-2/TRBV6-3|TRBJ1-2
TGTGCCAGCAGTTACTCGATTCAGGGAAACTATGGCTACACCTTC
CASSYSIQGNYGYTF
>NA|NA|TRBV20-1|TRBJ2-5
TGCAGTGCTAGAGATGGGGGTCCGGAGACCCAGTACTTC
CSARDGGPETQYF
>TRBD2|NA|TRBV6-2/TRBV6-3|TRBJ2-1
TGTGCCAGCAGTTACTCTCATAGCGGGGGAGGTGAGCAGTTCTTC
CASSYSHSGGGEQFF
>TRBD2|NA|TRBV29-1|TRBJ2-7
TGCAGCGTAGGTATAGCGGGGGGCGTCGGCGAGCAGTACTTC
CSVGIAGGVGEQYF
>NA|NA|TRBV13|TRBJ2-3
TGTGCCAGCAGCTTAGGATTAGACGGGACAGATACGCAGTATTTT
CASSLGLDGTDTQYF
>NA|once|TRBV15|TRBJ2-7
TGTGCCACCAGGGGAGGGACAGTTGCCAGGGACTACGAGCAGTACTTC
CATRGGTVARDYEQYF
>NA|NA|TRBV20-1|TRBJ2-1
TGCAGTGCTAGAGATGAGGGAGGTCCACGGAATGAGCAGTTCTTC
CSARDEGGPRNEQFF
>TRBD1|NA|TRBV15|TRBJ2-5
TGTGCCACCAGCAGATCCCGGGGACAGGGACGGAAAGAGACCCAGTACTTC
CATSRSRGQGRKETQYF
>NA|once|TRBV13|TRBJ1-3
TGTGCCTCCACTGGCGGAAACACCATATATTTT
CASTGGNTIYF
>NA|NA|TRBV7-9|TRBJ2-7
TGTGCCAGCAGCTTAGTCTGGTACGAGCAGTACTTC
CASSLVWYEQYF
>NA|NA|TRBV6-5|TRBJ1-1
TGTGCCAGCAGTTCCACGGAGGCCGGGCCGAGGACTGAAGCTTTCTTT
CASSSTEAGPRTEAFF
>NA|NA|TRBV3-1|TRBJ2-7
TGTGCCAGCAGGGGGGCTGCTATAGCGGGCCGCGCCGAGCAGTACTTC
CASRGAAIAGRAEQYF
>TRBD2|NA|TRBV20-1|TRBJ2-3
TGCAGTGCTCCCCACGGGGGGGCCGGTACAGATACGCAGTATTTT
CSAPHGGAGTDTQYF
>TRBD1|NA|TRBV4-1|TRBJ2-7
TGCGCCAGCAGCCAAGATGGGAGCAGGGGGTACGAGCAGTACTTC
CASSQDGSRGYEQYF
>NA|once|TRBV7-6|TRBJ1-5
TGTGCCAGCAGCTTAGGGTCGGGTGGCAATCAGCCCCAGCATTTT
CASSLGSGGNQPQHF
>TRBD1|NA|TRBV6-5|TRBJ1-1
TGTGCCAGCAGTCCCTACAGGGGCGCTGAAGCTTTCTTT
CASSPYRGAEAFF
>NA|NA|TRBV27|TRBJ2-1
TGTGCCAGCACGCCCCGGGACTTCGCCTACAATGAGCAGTTCTTC
CASTPRDFAYNEQFF